What follows are 3 T cell receptor beta chains derived from one specimen sequenced in a study of cytomegalovirus exposure and HLA in healthy donors. Sequencing used immunoSEQ multiplex PCR; TCRdb keeps in-frame clones, though not all of them. The sample includes about 110,000 clones, around 95% of them seen just once. The material sequenced was PBMCs. The source is a woman aged 18-29 years in good health and CMV-seronegative.

In DNA form, the CDR3 reads TGTGCCAGCAGCCAAGAAGGAGCGGACGTTTTCGCTTTCTTT. Protein: CASSQEGADVFAFF. V is TRBV4-2 and J is TRBJ1-1; no definite D call. V was pared by 0 bases and J by 11 bases, with 16 bases between. Germline loops: CDR1 LGHNA, CDR2 YNFKEQ. CDR3 length equals 14 residues.

The chain carries TRBV10-3 and TRBJ1-5; D remains ambiguous. The V end lost 7 bases, the J end lost 5 bases, and 9 bases lay between the germline ends. This CDR3 has 12 residues. CDR1 is ENHRY and CDR2 is SYGVKD in the germline V gene. The CDR3 bases are TGTGCCATCAAGGAGGGCGATCAGCCCCAGCATTTT. The encoded protein is CAIKEGDQPQHF.

This chain uses TRBV27 with TRBJ2-1, with TRBD2 matching over 11 bases. CDR3 length: 17 residues. Germline values: CDR1 MNHEY, CDR2 SMNVEV (reference sequence). J lost 4 bases, V lost 2 bases, and 7 bases had no gene match. The CDR3 loop reads CASSLPPTSGGYNEQFF. The CDR3 nucleotides are TGTGCCAGCAGTTTACCTCCCACTAGCGGGGGATACAATGAGCAGTTCTTC.